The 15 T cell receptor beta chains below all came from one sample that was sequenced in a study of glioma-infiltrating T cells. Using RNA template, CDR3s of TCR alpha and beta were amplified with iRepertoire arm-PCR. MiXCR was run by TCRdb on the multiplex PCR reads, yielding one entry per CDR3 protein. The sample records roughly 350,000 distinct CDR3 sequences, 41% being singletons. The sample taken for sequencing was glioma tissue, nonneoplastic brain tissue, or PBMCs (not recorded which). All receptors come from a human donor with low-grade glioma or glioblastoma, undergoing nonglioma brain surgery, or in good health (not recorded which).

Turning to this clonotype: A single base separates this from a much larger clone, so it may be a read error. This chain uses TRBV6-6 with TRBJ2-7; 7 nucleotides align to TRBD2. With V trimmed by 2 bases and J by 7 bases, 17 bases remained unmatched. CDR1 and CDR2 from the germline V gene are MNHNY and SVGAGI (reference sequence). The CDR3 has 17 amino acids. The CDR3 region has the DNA TGTGCCAGCAGTTACCTCTCCGGGAGGTCCTCCTACAATGAGCAGTACTTC. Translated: CASSYLSGRSSYNEQYF.

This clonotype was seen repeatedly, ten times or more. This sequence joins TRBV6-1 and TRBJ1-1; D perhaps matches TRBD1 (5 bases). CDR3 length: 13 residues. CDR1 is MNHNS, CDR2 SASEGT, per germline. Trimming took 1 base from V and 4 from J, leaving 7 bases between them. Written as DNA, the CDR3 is TGTGCCAGCAGTGAAGGGGGGGGCACTGAAGCTTTCTTT. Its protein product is CASSEGGGTEAFF.

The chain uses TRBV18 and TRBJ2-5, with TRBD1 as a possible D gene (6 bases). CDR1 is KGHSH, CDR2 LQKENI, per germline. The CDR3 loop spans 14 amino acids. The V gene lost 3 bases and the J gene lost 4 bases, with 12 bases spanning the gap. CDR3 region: CASSPGTTRETQYF. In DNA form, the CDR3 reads TGTGCCAGCTCACCCGGGACAACTAGAGAGACCCAGTACTTC.

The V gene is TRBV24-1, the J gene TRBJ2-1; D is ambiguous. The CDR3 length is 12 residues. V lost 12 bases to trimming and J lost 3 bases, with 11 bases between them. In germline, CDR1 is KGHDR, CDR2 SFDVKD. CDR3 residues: CAPGGRYNEQFF. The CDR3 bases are TGTGCCCCCGGCGGACGCTACAATGAGCAGTTCTTC.

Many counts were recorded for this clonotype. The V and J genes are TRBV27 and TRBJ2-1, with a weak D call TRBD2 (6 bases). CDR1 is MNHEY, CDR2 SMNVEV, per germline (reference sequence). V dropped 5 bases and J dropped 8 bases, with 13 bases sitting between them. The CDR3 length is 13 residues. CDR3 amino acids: CASSPTRYHEQFF. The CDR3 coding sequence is TGTGCCAGCAGTCCGACTAGATATCATGAGCAGTTCTTC.

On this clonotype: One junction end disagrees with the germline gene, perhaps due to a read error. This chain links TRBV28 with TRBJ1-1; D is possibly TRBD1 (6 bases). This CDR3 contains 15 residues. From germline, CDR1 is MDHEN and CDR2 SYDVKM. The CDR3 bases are TGTGCCAGCAGTTTAACCCTGGGGGCGAACACTGACGCTTTCTTT. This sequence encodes CASSLTLGANTDAFF.

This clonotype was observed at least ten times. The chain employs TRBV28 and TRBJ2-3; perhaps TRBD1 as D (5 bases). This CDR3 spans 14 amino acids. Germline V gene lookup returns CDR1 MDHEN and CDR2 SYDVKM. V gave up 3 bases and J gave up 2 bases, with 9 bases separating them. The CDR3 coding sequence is TGTGCCAGCAGTTTGAGCAGGGACACAGATACGCAGTATTTT. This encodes CASSLSRDTDTQYF.

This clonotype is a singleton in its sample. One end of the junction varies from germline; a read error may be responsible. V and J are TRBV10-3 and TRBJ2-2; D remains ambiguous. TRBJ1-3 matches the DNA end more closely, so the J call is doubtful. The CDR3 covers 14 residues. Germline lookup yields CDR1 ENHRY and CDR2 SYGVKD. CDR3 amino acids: CASLVRLPGTTIYF. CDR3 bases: TGTGCCAGCCTGGTACGGCTCCCTGGAACCACCATATATTTT.

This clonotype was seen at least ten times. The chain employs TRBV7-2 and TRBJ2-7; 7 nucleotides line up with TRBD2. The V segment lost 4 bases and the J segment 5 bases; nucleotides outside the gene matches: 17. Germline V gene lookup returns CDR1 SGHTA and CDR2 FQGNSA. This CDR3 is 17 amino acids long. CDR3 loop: CASSSIAWGEGHHEQYF. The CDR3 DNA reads TGTGCCAGCAGCTCGATTGCCTGGGGGGAGGGTCACCACGAGCAGTACTTC. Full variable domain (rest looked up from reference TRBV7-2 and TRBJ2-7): GAGVSQSPSNKVTEKGKDVELRCDPISGHTALYWYRQSLGQGLEFLIYFQGNSAPDKSGLPSDRFSAERTGGSVSTLTIQRTQQEDSAVYLCASSSIAWGEGHHEQYFGPGTRLTVT.

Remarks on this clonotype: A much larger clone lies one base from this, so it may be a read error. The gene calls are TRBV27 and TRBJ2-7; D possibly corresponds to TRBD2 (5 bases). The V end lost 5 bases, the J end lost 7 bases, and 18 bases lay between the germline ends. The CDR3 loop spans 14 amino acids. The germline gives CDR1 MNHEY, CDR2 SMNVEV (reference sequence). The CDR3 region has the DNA TGTGCCAGCAGTCCGACGGGAAGTTACAATGAGCAGTACTTC. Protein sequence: CASSPTGSYNEQYF.

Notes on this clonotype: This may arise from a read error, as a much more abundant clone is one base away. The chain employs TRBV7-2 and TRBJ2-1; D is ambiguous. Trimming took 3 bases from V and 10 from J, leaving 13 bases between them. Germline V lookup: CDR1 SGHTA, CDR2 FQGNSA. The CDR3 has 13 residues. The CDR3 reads CASSFNYDEEQFF. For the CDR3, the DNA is TGTGCCAGCAGCTTCAACTACGACGAGGAGCAGTTCTTC.

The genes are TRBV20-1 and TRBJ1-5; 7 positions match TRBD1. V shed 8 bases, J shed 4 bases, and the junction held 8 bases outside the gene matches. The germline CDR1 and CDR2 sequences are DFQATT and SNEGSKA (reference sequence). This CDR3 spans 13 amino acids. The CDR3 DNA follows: TGCAGTAAGAAGACAGGGCCTAATCAGCCCCAGCATTTT. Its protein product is CSKKTGPNQPQHF.

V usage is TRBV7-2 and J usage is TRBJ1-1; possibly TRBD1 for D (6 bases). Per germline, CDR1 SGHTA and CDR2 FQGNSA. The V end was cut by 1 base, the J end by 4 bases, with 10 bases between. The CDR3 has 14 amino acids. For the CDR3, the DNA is TGTGCCAGCAGCTTAGATCCAGGGGTCACTGAAGCTTTCTTT. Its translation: CASSLDPGVTEAFF.

The CDR3 coding sequence is TGTGCCATCAGTGAACGGAGCATGAACACTGAAGCTTTCTTT. Protein product: CAISERSMNTEAFF. The chain has TRBV10-3 and TRBJ1-1; unclear D gene. Germline values: CDR1 ENHRY, CDR2 SYGVKD. The germline V and J ends were trimmed by 3 bases and 0 bases, with 8 bases remaining between them. The CDR3 runs to 14 residues.

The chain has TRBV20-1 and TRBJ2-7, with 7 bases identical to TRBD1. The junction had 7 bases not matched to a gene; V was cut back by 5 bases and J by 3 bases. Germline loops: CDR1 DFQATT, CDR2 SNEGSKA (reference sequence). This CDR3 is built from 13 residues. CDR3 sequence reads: CSAPQGSYYEQYF. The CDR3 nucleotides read TGCAGTGCTCCACAGGGGTCCTACTACGAGCAGTACTTC.